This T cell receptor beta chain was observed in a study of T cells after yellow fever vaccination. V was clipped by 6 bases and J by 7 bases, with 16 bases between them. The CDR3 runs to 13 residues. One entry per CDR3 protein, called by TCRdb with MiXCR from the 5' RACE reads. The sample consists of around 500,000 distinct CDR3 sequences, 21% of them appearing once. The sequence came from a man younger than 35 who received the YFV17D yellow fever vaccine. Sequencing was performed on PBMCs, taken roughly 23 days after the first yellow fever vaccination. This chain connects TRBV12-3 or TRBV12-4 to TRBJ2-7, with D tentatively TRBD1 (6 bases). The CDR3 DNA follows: TGTGCCAGCAGGCCCCCAGGCAGGGGTGAGCAGTACTTC. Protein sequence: CASRPPGRGEQYF.